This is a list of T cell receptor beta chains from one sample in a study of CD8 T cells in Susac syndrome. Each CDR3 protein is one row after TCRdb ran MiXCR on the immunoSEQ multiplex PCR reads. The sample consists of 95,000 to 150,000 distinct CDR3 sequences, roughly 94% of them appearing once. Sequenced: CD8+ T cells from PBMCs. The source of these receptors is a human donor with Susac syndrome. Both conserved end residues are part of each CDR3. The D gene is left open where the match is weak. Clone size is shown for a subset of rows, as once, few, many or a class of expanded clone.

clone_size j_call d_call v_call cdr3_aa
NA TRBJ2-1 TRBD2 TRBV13 CASSSTLAGGILYNEQFF
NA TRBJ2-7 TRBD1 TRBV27 CASSFAGTGGEQYF
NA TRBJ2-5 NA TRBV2 CASSDTARIETQYF
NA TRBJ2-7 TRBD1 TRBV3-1 CASSRPRTGGYEQYF
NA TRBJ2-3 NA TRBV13 CASSNPGEGTDTQYF
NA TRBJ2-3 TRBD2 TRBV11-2 CASSLASASGDWDTQYF
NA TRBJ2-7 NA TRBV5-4 CASSLGTDSYEQYF
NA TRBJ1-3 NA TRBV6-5 CASSYGGIAGNTIYF
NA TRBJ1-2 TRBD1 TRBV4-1 CASSHEGAQGYTF
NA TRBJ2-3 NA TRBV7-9 CASSSTQTSTDTQYF
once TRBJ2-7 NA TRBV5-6 CASSLADGDEQYF
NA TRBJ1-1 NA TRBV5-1 CASSPDRLNTEAFF
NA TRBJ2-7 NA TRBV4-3 CASSPDSVPSSYEQYF
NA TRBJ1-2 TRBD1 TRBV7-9 CASSSGQSNYGYTF
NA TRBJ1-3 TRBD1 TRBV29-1 CSVGDSGNTIYF
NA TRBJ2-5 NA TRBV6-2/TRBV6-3 CASSYSYETQYF
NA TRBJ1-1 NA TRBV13 CASTGGLRAFF
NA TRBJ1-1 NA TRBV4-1 CASSQVGTSEAFF
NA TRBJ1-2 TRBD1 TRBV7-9 CASSLDRGPGYTF
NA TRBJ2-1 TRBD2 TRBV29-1 CSVEAGGPDEQFF
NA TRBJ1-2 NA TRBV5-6 CASSLVLGGNYGYTF
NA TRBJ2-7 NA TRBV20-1 CSARDRDEQYF
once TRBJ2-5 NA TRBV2 CASSESQSRETQYF
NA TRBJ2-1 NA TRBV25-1 CASSEEGGLIF
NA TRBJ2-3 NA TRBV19 CASSHLGTDTQYF
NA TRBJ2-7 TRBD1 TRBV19 CASSPKGPTGGVYEQYF
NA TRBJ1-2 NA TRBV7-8 CASSTLAGPSNYGYTF
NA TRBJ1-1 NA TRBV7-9 CASSLGFSPEAFF
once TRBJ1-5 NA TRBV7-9 CASSRSDSNQPQHF
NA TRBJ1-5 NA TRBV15 CATRGLDSNQPQHF
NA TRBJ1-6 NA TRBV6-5 CASRLQGNSPLHF
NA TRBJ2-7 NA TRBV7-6 CASSDSDEQYF
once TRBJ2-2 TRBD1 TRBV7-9 CASSPGQLTGELFF
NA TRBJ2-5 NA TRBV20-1 CSAVIRIEETQYF
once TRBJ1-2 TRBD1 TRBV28 CASSFFADRSYGYTF
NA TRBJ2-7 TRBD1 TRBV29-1 CSATGGTSYEQYF
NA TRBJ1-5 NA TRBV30 CAWAGTLNQPQHF
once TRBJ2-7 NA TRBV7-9 CASSLADGEQYF
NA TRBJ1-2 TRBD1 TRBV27 CASSLSNRGDGYTF
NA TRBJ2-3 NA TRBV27 CASSFSRGDDTQYF
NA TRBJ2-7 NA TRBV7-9 CASSLVGGGFEQYF